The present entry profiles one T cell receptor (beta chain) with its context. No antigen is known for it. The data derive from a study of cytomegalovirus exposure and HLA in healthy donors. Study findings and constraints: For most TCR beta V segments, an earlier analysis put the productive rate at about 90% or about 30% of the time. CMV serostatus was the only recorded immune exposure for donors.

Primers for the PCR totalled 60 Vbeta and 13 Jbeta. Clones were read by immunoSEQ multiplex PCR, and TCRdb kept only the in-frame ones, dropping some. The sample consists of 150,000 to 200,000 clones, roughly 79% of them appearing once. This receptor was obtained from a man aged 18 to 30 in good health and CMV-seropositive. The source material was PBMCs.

The CDR3 protein is CASSQEQQTSGTSYNEQFF. In DNA, the CDR3 is TGCGCCAGCAGCCAAGAACAGCAGACTAGCGGGACCTCCTACAATGAGCAGTTCTTC. The chain recombines TRBV4-1 with TRBJ2-1, with 11 bases fitting TRBD2. V lost 0 bases, J lost 0 bases, and 7 bases stayed unmatched. Germline V gene sequence: CDR1 MGHRA, CDR2 YSYEKL. The CDR3 is 19 residues long.